This TCR beta chain was sequenced during a study of cytomegalovirus exposure and HLA in healthy donors. General study points: The investigators catalogued 164 TCR beta chains as cytomegalovirus-associated. For cytomegalovirus status, the classifier reportedly gave diagnoses with high specificity and sensitivity.

Vbeta (60) and Jbeta (13) primers were used in the PCR. As originally analysed: An analysis that came later counted some 80 million unique TCR beta chains, about 10 million shared. Profiling relied on immunoSEQ multiplex PCR, and the TCRdb table lists in-frame clones only, not all of them. That table supplies the V and J calls and clone size; D and trimming were determined from the DNA. The table includes more than 120,000 clones, roughly 76% detected once. This clone was counted a few times. Its antigen is unidentified. The CDR3 is 16 residues long. This rearrangement joins TRBV21-1 to TRBJ2-1; the DNA was not used to check the table's D call, TRBD2. TRBV21-1 is termed a pseudogene. This sequence originates from a woman aged 25 to 39 in good health and CMV-seronegative. Input material: PBMCs. CDR3 sequence (DNA): TGTGCCAGCAGCGGAGAGCGGGAGAGCTCCTACAATGAGCAGTTCTTC. Amino acid sequence: CASSGERESSYNEQFF.